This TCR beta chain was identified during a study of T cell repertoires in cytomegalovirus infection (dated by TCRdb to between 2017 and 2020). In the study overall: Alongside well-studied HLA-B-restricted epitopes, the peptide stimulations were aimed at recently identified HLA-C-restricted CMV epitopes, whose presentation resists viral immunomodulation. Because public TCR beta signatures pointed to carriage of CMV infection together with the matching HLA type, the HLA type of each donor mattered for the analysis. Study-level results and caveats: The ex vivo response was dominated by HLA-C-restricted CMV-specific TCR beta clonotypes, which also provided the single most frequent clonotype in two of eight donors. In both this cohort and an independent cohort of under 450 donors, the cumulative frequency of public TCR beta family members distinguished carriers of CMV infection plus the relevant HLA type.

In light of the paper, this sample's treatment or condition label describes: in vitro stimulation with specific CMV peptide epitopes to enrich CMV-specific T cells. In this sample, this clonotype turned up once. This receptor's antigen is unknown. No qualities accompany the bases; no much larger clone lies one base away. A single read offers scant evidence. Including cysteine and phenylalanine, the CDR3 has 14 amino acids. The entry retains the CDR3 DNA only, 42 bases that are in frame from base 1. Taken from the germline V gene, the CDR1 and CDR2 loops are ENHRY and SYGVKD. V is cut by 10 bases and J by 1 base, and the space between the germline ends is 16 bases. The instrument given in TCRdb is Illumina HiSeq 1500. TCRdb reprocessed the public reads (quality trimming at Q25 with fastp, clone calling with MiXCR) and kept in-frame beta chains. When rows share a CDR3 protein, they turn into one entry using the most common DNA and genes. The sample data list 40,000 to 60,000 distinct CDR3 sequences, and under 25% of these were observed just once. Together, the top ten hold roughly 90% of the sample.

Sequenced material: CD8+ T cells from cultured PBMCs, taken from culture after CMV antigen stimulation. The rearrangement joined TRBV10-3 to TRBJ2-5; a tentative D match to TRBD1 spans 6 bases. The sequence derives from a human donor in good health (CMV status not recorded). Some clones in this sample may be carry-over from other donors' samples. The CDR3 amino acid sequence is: CANLPDRIQETQYF. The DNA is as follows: TGTGCCAACCTACCCGACAGGATCCAAGAGACCCAGTACTTC.